This TCR beta chain came from a study of T cell changes during pregnancy in multiple sclerosis. Repertoires were generated with immunoSEQ multiplex PCR, while TCRdb's copy carries only in-frame clones and drops some. The sample records about 39,000 clones, about 88% being singletons. From germline, CDR1 is MDHEN and CDR2 SYDVKM. This CDR3 spans 12 amino acids. V shed 4 bases and J 7 bases; nucleotides not matched to a gene: 2. The sample in question was CD8+ T cells from peripheral blood mononuclear cells, obtained in the first trimester of pregnancy. This clonotype was obtained from a female donor with multiple sclerosis, enrolled in a pregnancy study. The V and J genes are TRBV28 and TRBJ2-7; 9 bases agree with TRBD2. The CDR3, as DNA: TGTGCCAGCAGTTACGCGGGGGGGGAGCAGTACTTC. As protein: CASSYAGGEQYF.